The table lists the clone carrying this T cell receptor (beta chain) with many counts. Its antigen is as yet unknown. Investigators prepared the TCR beta libraries by applying iRepertoire HTBI primers and Arm-PCR of CDR3 regions. One entry per CDR3 protein results from TCRdb running MiXCR on the multiplex PCR reads. The sample holds 550,000 or so distinct CDR3 sequences, 9.5% to 15% seen once. Time point in this sample: newly diagnosed GD, antithyroid drugs for less than 3 months. PBMC RNA was the source of the TCR library. The CDR3 spans 11 residues. CDR1 and CDR2 from the germline V gene are SEHNR and FQNEAQ (reference sequence). V shed 5 bases and J shed 10 bases, with 11 bases lying between them. The sample belongs to a study of regulatory T cells in long-lasting Graves disease. Study-wide findings and caveats: TRBV28, TRBJ1-2 and TRBJ2-5 were segments that persistent disease favored.

These same data were also listed under a study on T cells in Graves' hyperthyroidism and ophthalmopathy.

The sample consisted of peripheral blood mononuclear cells (PBMCs), taken at new diagnosis, from a patient treated with antithyroid drugs. This chain links TRBV7-9 with TRBJ1-1; the D is unclear. The sequence was collected from a young woman with Graves disease. CDR3 DNA: TGTGCCAGCAGCCTAAACCGTCTAGCTTTCTTT. This sequence encodes CASSLNRLAFF.